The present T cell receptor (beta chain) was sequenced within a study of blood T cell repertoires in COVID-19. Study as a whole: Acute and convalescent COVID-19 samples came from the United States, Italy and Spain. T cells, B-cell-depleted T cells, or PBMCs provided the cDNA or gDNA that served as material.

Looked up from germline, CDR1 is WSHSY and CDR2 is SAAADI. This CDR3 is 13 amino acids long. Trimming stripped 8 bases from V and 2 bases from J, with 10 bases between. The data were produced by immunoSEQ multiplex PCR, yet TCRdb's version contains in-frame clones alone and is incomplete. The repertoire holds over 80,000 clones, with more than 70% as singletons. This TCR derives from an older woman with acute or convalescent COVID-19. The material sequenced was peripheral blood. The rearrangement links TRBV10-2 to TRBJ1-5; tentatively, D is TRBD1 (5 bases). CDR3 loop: CASWDLGNQPQHF. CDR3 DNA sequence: TGCGCCAGCTGGGACTTGGGCAATCAGCCCCAGCATTTT.